This is a list of T cell receptor beta chains from one sample in a study of PD-1 blockade in classical Hodgkin lymphoma. Sequenced by immunoSEQ multiplex PCR; TCRdb stores in-frame clones only, minus some. The data contain about 7,100 clones, about 80% of them seen just once; the ten biggest clones take up approximately 4.1%. Material: CD4+ T cells from blood, obtained at baseline. The origin of the receptors is a human donor with classical Hodgkin lymphoma. CDR3s include the opening cysteine and the closing phenylalanine or tryptophan. A D gene is named only where the DNA matches it firmly. Only part of the rows carry a size: once, few, many, or a class if the clone is expanded.

>TRBJ2-7|TRBV6-1|TRBD2|NA
TGTGCCAGCTCTAGCGGGAGGATCTCCCACGAGCAGTACTTC
CASSSGRISHEQYF
>TRBJ1-2|TRBV18|TRBD1|NA
TGTGCCAGCTCACCACCTCTAGCGACAGGGTTAAATGGCTACACCTTC
CASSPPLATGLNGYTF
>TRBJ1-5|TRBV10-3|NA|NA
TGTGCCATCAGTGAGTCGAATGCGGAGAATCAGCCCCAGCATTTT
CAISESNAENQPQHF
>TRBJ2-2|TRBV5-4|NA|NA
TGTGCCAGCAGCTTGGTGTGGGGAGCGCATACCGGGGAGCTGTTTTTT
CASSLVWGAHTGELFF
>TRBJ1-6|TRBV28|NA|NA
TGTGCCAGCAGTTTATCCCCAACGCGCGCCCCAAATTCACCCCTCCACTTT
CASSLSPTRAPNSPLHF
>TRBJ2-2|TRBV5-1|NA|NA
TGCGCCAGCAGCTACCTACATGCAAACACCGGGGAGCTGTTTTTT
CASSYLHANTGELFF
>TRBJ1-5|TRBV6-6|TRBD1|NA
TGTGCCACAAGGACCGACAGGGACAATCAGCCCCAGCATTTT
CATRTDRDNQPQHF
>TRBJ2-1|TRBV9|NA|NA
TGTGCCAGCAGCGCCCTTTCCTCCTACAATGAGCAGTTCTTC
CASSALSSYNEQFF
>TRBJ1-1|TRBV27|NA|NA
TGTGCCAGCAGTTTATCAGGGAGGGTAACTGAAGCTTTCTTT
CASSLSGRVTEAFF
>TRBJ1-6|TRBV7-2|NA|NA
TGTGCCAGCAGCTTGGATAGCTCCTATAATTCACCCCTCCACTTT
CASSLDSSYNSPLHF
>TRBJ1-2|TRBV5-1|NA|NA
TGCGCCAGCAGCATCAACAGGGAGGAGGGCTACACCTTC
CASSINREEGYTF
>TRBJ2-2|TRBV12-5|NA|NA
TGTGCTAGTGGTCCCTCCTGGGGGTCCCCATTCACCGGGGAGCTGTTTTTT
CASGPSWGSPFTGELFF
>TRBJ1-2|TRBV6-1|NA|NA
TGTGCCAGCAGTGTGACAGGAGGCTATGGCTACACCTTC
CASSVTGGYGYTF
>TRBJ2-5|TRBV14|NA|NA
TGTGCCAGCAGCCAAGATGAGACAGGATTCCAAGAGACCCAGTACTTC
CASSQDETGFQETQYF
>TRBJ2-2|TRBV5-1|TRBD2|NA
TGCGCCAGTAGGGAACCGGGACTAAACACCGGGGAGCTGTTTTTT
CASREPGLNTGELFF
>TRBJ2-1|TRBV30|TRBD2|NA
TGTGCCTGGCTACGGGAGGGCGGGTACAATGAGCAGTTCTTC
CAWLREGGYNEQFF
>TRBJ2-7|TRBV29-1|TRBD2|NA
TGCAGCGTGGGGACTAGCGGGTGGAGCTCCTACGAGCAGTACTTC
CSVGTSGWSSYEQYF
>TRBJ1-5|TRBV4-1|TRBD1|NA
TGCGCCAGCAGCCAAGACGGGGACAGGGATCAGCCCCAGCATTTT
CASSQDGDRDQPQHF
>TRBJ2-1|TRBV4-3|TRBD2|NA
TGCGCCAGCAGCTTACTAGCGGAGGAATACAATGAGCAGTTCTTC
CASSLLAEEYNEQFF
>TRBJ2-3|TRBV5-1|TRBD1|NA
TGCGCCAGCAGCTTCGAAAACTACAGGACAGGGGTTCGCGCAGATACGCAGTATTTT
CASSFENYRTGVRADTQYF
>TRBJ1-2|TRBV7-2|NA|NA
TGTGCCAGCAGCGAGATAGCTAACTATGGCTACACCTTC
CASSEIANYGYTF
>TRBJ2-7|TRBV28|NA|NA
TGTGCCAGCAGCCTGAGCTCCTACGAGCAGTACTTC
CASSLSSYEQYF
>TRBJ1-6|TRBV4-1|NA|NA
TGCGCCAGCAGCCAAGAAGAGTTATATAGGTCGTCGGTCAGGGCGTTTGATTCACCCCTCCACTTT
CASSQEELYRSSVRAFDSPLHF
>TRBJ2-7|TRBV4-1|TRBD2|NA
TGCGCCAGCAGTAGTAGCGGGATATCCTACGAGCAGTACTTC
CASSSSGISYEQYF
>TRBJ1-2|TRBV19|NA|NA
TGTGCCAGTAGTATCGACCTGGACAAAAATTGGGGCTACACCTTC
CASSIDLDKNWGYTF
>TRBJ1-4|TRBV2|TRBD1|NA
TGTGCCAGCAGTTGGACAGGGACTTCCGAAAAACTGTTTTTT
CASSWTGTSEKLFF
>TRBJ2-1|TRBV5-6|TRBD2|NA
TGTGCCAGCAGCTTGTCACTAGCGGGAGGCCCGTTATGGGTTGAGCAGTTCTTC
CASSLSLAGGPLWVEQFF
>TRBJ1-1|TRBV6-6|NA|NA
TGTGCCAGCAAGCGACAGAATATGAACACTGAAGCTTTCTTT
CASKRQNMNTEAFF
>TRBJ2-7|TRBV18|NA|NA
TGTGCCAGCTCACCACGGGCGGGACTGATCTCCTACGAGCAGTACTTC
CASSPRAGLISYEQYF
>TRBJ2-7|TRBV2|TRBD1|NA
TGTGCCAGCAGTGTGGGACAGAGCTACGAGCAGTACTTC
CASSVGQSYEQYF
>TRBJ2-1|TRBV10-3|NA|NA
TGTGCCACCTCGTCCGGGACTCTGAGGGATGAGCAGTTCTTC
CATSSGTLRDEQFF
>TRBJ2-7|TRBV10-2|TRBD2|NA
TGCGCCAGCACCGGACTAGCGGGAGGAAGGTACGAGCAGTACTTC
CASTGLAGGRYEQYF
>TRBJ2-2|TRBV6-1|NA|NA
TGTGCCAGCAGTGCCTTAGTAACGGGGCCGAACACCGGGGAGCTGTTTTTT
CASSALVTGPNTGELFF
>TRBJ2-5|TRBV13|NA|NA
TGTGCCAGCAGCATCCAAGAGACCCAGTACTTC
CASSIQETQYF
>TRBJ2-7|TRBV4-1|TRBD2|once
TGCGCCAGCAGCCAACTCTCTCGGACTAGCGGGAGGGATTACGAGCAGTACTTC
CASSQLSRTSGRDYEQYF
>TRBJ1-1|TRBV20-1|NA|NA
TGCAGTGCTTCGGGGAACACTGAAGCTTTCTTT
CSASGNTEAFF
>TRBJ2-5|TRBV7-8|NA|NA
TGTGCCAGCAGCCCAGCCAGGGTCCTGATCGGGGAGACCCAGTACTTC
CASSPARVLIGETQYF
>TRBJ2-1|TRBV18|NA|NA
TGTGCCAGCTCACCACCGAAGCCCAGCTCCTACAATGAGCAGTTCTTC
CASSPPKPSSYNEQFF
>TRBJ2-1|TRBV30|TRBD1|NA
TGTGCCTGGAATACGGGACAGAACTACAATGAGCAGTTCTTC
CAWNTGQNYNEQFF
>TRBJ2-3|TRBV7-2|NA|NA
TGTGCCAGCAGCTTGCAGGGCCAGCCAGATACGCAGTATTTT
CASSLQGQPDTQYF
>TRBJ2-1|TRBV19|TRBD1|NA
TGTGCCAGTAGTCTAAGACCCCGGGACAGGGTCACCAATGAGCAGTTCTTC
CASSLRPRDRVTNEQFF
>TRBJ2-3|TRBV6-5|NA|once
TGTGCCAGCAGTTTCGACCCGGGACTCCGCACAGATACGCAGTATTTT
CASSFDPGLRTDTQYF
>TRBJ1-6|TRBV5-4|NA|NA
TGTGCCAGCAGGACCCGTGGGTCCGGGGGTAATTCACCCCTCCACTTT
CASRTRGSGGNSPLHF
>TRBJ2-3|TRBV12-5|TRBD2|NA
TGTGCTAGTGGTTTGGCCCCGGTACCACTAGCGGGGGGGCACGGAGTCACAGATACGCAGTATTTT
CASGLAPVPLAGGHGVTDTQYF
>TRBJ1-5|TRBV6-5|NA|NA
TGTGCCAGCGGGATACGTGGAAGAGTCCAGCATTTT
CASGIRGRVQHF
>TRBJ2-5|TRBV4-1|TRBD2|NA
TGCGCCAGCAGCCAAGGACTAGCGGGGGGGCCGGGGGAGACCCAGTACTTC
CASSQGLAGGPGETQYF
>TRBJ2-2|TRBV9|NA|NA
TGTGCCAGCAGCGTAGCTCCCCTCTTAACGGGATCCGGGGAGCTGTTTTTT
CASSVAPLLTGSGELFF
>TRBJ1-2|TRBV4-1|TRBD1|NA
TGCGCCAGCAGCCAAGACAGGGGGCGATCGTACTATGGCTACACCTTC
CASSQDRGRSYYGYTF
>TRBJ2-1|TRBV7-6|NA|NA
TGTGCCAGCAGCTTATGGGGCGGTCCGGGAATGGGGAATGAGCAGTTCTTC
CASSLWGGPGMGNEQFF
>TRBJ2-1|TRBV5-4|TRBD2|NA
TGTGCCGGAGAATTAGCGGGGGGGCACGGTGAGCAGTTCTTC
CAGELAGGHGEQFF
>TRBJ2-7|TRBV9|TRBD2|NA
TGTGCCAGCAGCGTCTCTGCTAGCGGGGGTTACGAGCAGTACTTC
CASSVSASGGYEQYF
>TRBJ1-5|TRBV29-1|NA|NA
TGCAGCGTTGGCGGGTACGATGAGCCCCAGCATTTT
CSVGGYDEPQHF
>TRBJ2-4|TRBV6-5|TRBD1|NA
TGTGCCAGCAAAATCGGACAGGGGAAAAACATTCAGTACTTC
CASKIGQGKNIQYF
>TRBJ1-6|TRBV7-1|TRBD1|NA
TGTGCCAGCAGCGGGACAGGGAGGGATTCACCCCTCCACTTT
CASSGTGRDSPLHF
>TRBJ2-7|TRBV7-2|TRBD2|NA
TGTGCCAGCAGCTGGGCCGGGACTAGCGGGAGTGGTTCCTACGAGCAGTACTTC
CASSWAGTSGSGSYEQYF